These T cell receptor beta chains were read from a single sample in a study of blood T cells in healthy people across ages. TCRdb fed the 5' RACE reads into MiXCR, producing one record per CDR3 protein. The table includes 1 million or so distinct CDR3 sequences, under 30% detected once. In addition, the sample was reused for a study of T cells of mothers and their children.

Sequenced input: blood. Receptors originate from a girl aged 2-10 years in good health. Both conserved end residues are part of each CDR3. The D gene is left open where the match is weak. Part of the rows lack a size; the others show once, few, many or a class for expanded clones.

j_call: TRBJ2-1; clone_size: NA; d_call: NA; v_call: TRBV7-8; cdr3_length: 14; cdr3_nt: TGTCCCAGCGGCCCGGGGGACAGTTACAATGAGCAGTTCTTC; cdr3_aa: CPSGPGDSYNEQFF
j_call: TRBJ1-2; clone_size: few; d_call: NA; v_call: TRBV27; cdr3_length: 15; cdr3_nt: TGTGCCAGCTGGGACTCCTCACCCCATGACCATGGCTACACCTTC; cdr3_aa: CASWDSSPHDHGYTF
j_call: TRBJ2-7; clone_size: few; d_call: NA; v_call: TRBV7-9; cdr3_length: 16; cdr3_nt: TGTGCCAGCAGCGGGGTGGGCGGACCCAGAGGCTACGAGCAGTACTTC; cdr3_aa: CASSGVGGPRGYEQYF
j_call: TRBJ2-5; clone_size: NA; d_call: TRBD1; v_call: TRBV7-9; cdr3_length: 19; cdr3_nt: TGTGCCAGCAGCGCCCGGGACAGGTCGGCTCTCGTCTTCAAAGAGACCCAGTACTTC; cdr3_aa: CASSARDRSALVFKETQYF
j_call: TRBJ2-5; clone_size: NA; d_call: NA; v_call: TRBV15; cdr3_length: 12; cdr3_nt: TGTGCCACCATGGGCAAAAGGCAGACGAAGTTCTTC; cdr3_aa: CATMGKRQTKFF
j_call: TRBJ2-7; clone_size: once; d_call: TRBD1; v_call: TRBV4-3; cdr3_length: 18; cdr3_nt: TGCGCCAGCAGCCAAGTTGTCCTCCATGGACAGGGAGCCTACGAGCAGTACTTC; cdr3_aa: CASSQVVLHGQGAYEQYF
j_call: TRBJ2-3; clone_size: few; d_call: NA; v_call: TRBV20-1; cdr3_length: 13; cdr3_nt: TGCAGTGCTCTTCGCGGGGGCACAGATACGCAGTATTTT; cdr3_aa: CSALRGGTDTQYF
j_call: TRBJ1-2; clone_size: NA; d_call: TRBD1; v_call: TRBV29-1; cdr3_length: 12; cdr3_nt: TGCAGCGTTACCGACAGGGCATATGGCTACACCTTC; cdr3_aa: CSVTDRAYGYTF
j_call: TRBJ1-2; clone_size: NA; d_call: NA; v_call: TRBV2; cdr3_length: 11; cdr3_nt: TGTGCCAGCAAGGACAGTTATGGCTACACCTTC; cdr3_aa: CASKDSYGYTF
j_call: TRBJ1-2; clone_size: NA; d_call: NA; v_call: TRBV28; cdr3_length: 16; cdr3_nt: TGTGCCAGCAGCTCCGCCGGGACCCCAAAGGGGAATGGCTACACCTTC; cdr3_aa: CASSSAGTPKGNGYTF
j_call: TRBJ2-4; clone_size: NA; d_call: NA; v_call: TRBV5-5; cdr3_length: 15; cdr3_nt: TGTGCCAGCAGCCAGATTACAGAGGCGGGAAACATTCAGTACTTC; cdr3_aa: CASSQITEAGNIQYF
j_call: TRBJ2-3; clone_size: few; d_call: TRBD1; v_call: TRBV29-1; cdr3_length: 15; cdr3_nt: TGCAGCGTTGAAAGTCTAAGGACAGGGGACGATACGCAGTATTTT; cdr3_aa: CSVESLRTGDDTQYF
j_call: TRBJ2-1; clone_size: NA; d_call: TRBD2; v_call: TRBV7-2; cdr3_length: 14; cdr3_nt: TGTGCCAGCAGCTTAGAACTAGCGGTCAATGAGCAGTTCTTC; cdr3_aa: CASSLELAVNEQFF
j_call: TRBJ1-1; clone_size: NA; d_call: NA; v_call: TRBV5-1; cdr3_length: 15; cdr3_nt: TGCGCCAGCAGCTTGAAGCCAGCTTGGAACACTGAAGCTTTCTTT; cdr3_aa: CASSLKPAWNTEAFF
j_call: TRBJ2-5; clone_size: NA; d_call: TRBD1; v_call: TRBV9; cdr3_length: 13; cdr3_nt: TGTGCCAGGGAAACAGGGGAGTCAGAGACCCAGTACTTC; cdr3_aa: CARETGESETQYF
j_call: TRBJ2-5; clone_size: many; d_call: TRBD1; v_call: TRBV6-6; cdr3_length: 14; cdr3_nt: TGTGCCAGCAGCCGGACAGGGGGCAGAGAGACCCAGTACTTC; cdr3_aa: CASSRTGGRETQYF
j_call: TRBJ2-7; clone_size: NA; d_call: NA; v_call: TRBV25-1; cdr3_length: 11; cdr3_nt: TGTGCCAGCAGTGAGAATTTGGGGCAGTACTTC; cdr3_aa: CASSENLGQYF